This entry lists 29 T cell receptor beta chains sequenced from one sample in a study of blood T cell repertoires in COVID-19. Assay used: immunoSEQ multiplex PCR; TCRdb lists only in-frame clones, some missing. The sample contains about half a million clones, about 85% of which appear only once. Sequencing input: PBMCs or T cells enriched from blood (not recorded which). Receptor source: a woman aged 55-70 years who had recovered from COVID-19.

The chain carries TRBV5-6 and TRBJ1-2, with TRBD1 matching over 9 bases. Germline assignment: CDR1 SGHDT and CDR2 YYEEEE. The CDR3 contains 14 residues. The ends lost 0 bases at V and 7 bases at J; junction bases unmatched: 4. Here the CDR3 DNA reads TGTGCCAGCAGCTTGGTACAGGGGGCTGGTGGCTACACCTTC. Encoded protein: CASSLVQGAGGYTF. Drawing the rest from reference TRBV5-6 and TRBJ1-2, the complete variable domain is DAGVTQSPTHLIKTRGQQVTLRCSPKSGHDTVSWYQQALGQGPQFIFQYYEEEERQRGNFPDRFSGHQFPNYSSELNVNALLLGDSALYLCASSLVQGAGGYTFGSGTRLTVV.

The chain uses TRBV5-4 and TRBJ2-7; 9 positions agree with TRBD1. The germline gives CDR1 SGHNT, CDR2 YYREEE (reference sequence). The CDR3 contains 14 residues. Trimming removed 0 bases from V and 7 bases from J; junction bases left unmatched: 5. CDR3 region: CASSLVGQGGEQYV. CDR3 DNA: TGTGCCAGCAGCTTGGTGGGACAGGGAGGTGAGCAGTACGTC.

This sequence joins TRBV27 and TRBJ2-2; perhaps TRBD1 as D (6 bases). Germline values: CDR1 MNHEY, CDR2 SMNVEV (reference sequence). This CDR3 has 16 residues. With 2 bases removed from V and 0 bases from J, the gap between germline ends came to 10 bases. The CDR3 sequence: CASSLVWTANTGELFF. The CDR3 DNA follows: TGTGCCAGCAGTTTAGTCTGGACAGCGAACACCGGGGAGCTGTTTTTT.

V and J are TRBV19 and TRBJ1-6, with 10 positions matching TRBD1. The germline V gene encodes CDR1 LNHDA and CDR2 SQIVND (reference sequence). The CDR3 runs to 16 residues. The ends lost 2 bases at V and 10 bases at J; junction bases unmatched: 8. DNA for the CDR3: TGTGCCAGTAGTATAAGCGGGACAGGGGTGGAATCACCCCTCCACTTT. This gives the protein CASSISGTGVESPLHF.

This chain uses TRBV10-2 with TRBJ1-2; possible D gene TRBD1, 5 bases. The CDR3 has 16 amino acids. Per germline, CDR1 WSHSY and CDR2 SAAADI. V lost 5 bases to trimming and J lost 4 bases, with 20 bases between them. CDR3 protein: CASSPYRAGPGYGYTF. Here the CDR3 DNA reads TGCGCCAGCAGTCCTTATAGGGCAGGGCCAGGCTATGGCTACACCTTC.

The rearrangement uses TRBV10-1 and TRBJ2-7; TRBD2 matches at 10 bases. CDR1 and CDR2 from the germline V gene are WNHNN and SYGVQD (reference sequence). The CDR3 sequence is 13 residues long. V gave up 3 bases and J gave up 6 bases; unmatched junction bases: 2. CDR3 nucleotides: TGCGCCAGCAGTGAACTAGCGGGGCGCGAGCAGTACGTC. Translation: CASSELAGREQYV.

This clone appeared a single time. The J gene is TRBJ2-5, the V gene TRBV4-1, with a weak D call TRBD1 (5 bases). The CDR3 extends over 15 amino acids. Germline V gives CDR1 MGHRA, CDR2 YSYEKL. V was pared by 1 base and J by 0 bases, with 9 bases between. CDR3 protein: CASSQGQTYQETQYF. Written as DNA, the CDR3 is TGCGCCAGCAGCCAAGGACAGACGTACCAAGAGACCCAGTACTTC.

V gene TRBV10-2 combines with J gene TRBJ2-7, with 7 bases that match TRBD2. Trimming removed 5 bases from V and 8 bases from J; junction bases left unmatched: 9. The germline CDR1 and CDR2 sequences are WSHSY and SAAADI. The CDR3 sequence is 13 residues long. Here the CDR3 DNA reads TGCGCCAGCAGTCCCGGGACGGGGGGTAAGCAGTACTTC. Protein product: CASSPGTGGKQYF.

This sequence joins TRBV19 and TRBJ2-1; 8 bases are shared with TRBD1. Germline assignment: CDR1 LNHDA and CDR2 SQIVND (reference sequence). The J segment lost 0 bases and the V segment lost 6 bases, leaving 4 bases of the junction unmatched. The CDR3 covers 15 residues. The CDR3 is CASRKQGVSYNEQFF. The CDR3 DNA reads TGTGCCAGTAGAAAACAGGGGGTCTCCTACAATGAGCAGTTCTTC.

This chain links TRBV2 with TRBJ1-4; maybe TRBD1 (6 bases). The V end lost 8 bases, the J end lost 0 bases, and 13 bases lay between the germline ends. This CDR3 has 15 amino acids. CDR1 and CDR2 from the germline V gene are SNHLY and FYNNEI. Written as DNA, the CDR3 is TGTGCCAGCGGCCAACAGGGTGCAACTAATGAAAAACTGTTTTTT. Translation gives CASGQQGATNEKLFF.

This clone was counted a single time. This chain links TRBV14 with TRBJ2-6; D is perhaps TRBD1 (6 bases). Germline CDR1 reads SGHDN; CDR2 reads FVKESK. This CDR3 region has 16 residues. V was pared by 4 bases and J by 2 bases, with 12 bases between. The CDR3 sequence: CASSLRGPPGANVLTF. The DNA for the CDR3 is TGTGCCAGCAGCCTCAGGGGACCACCTGGGGCCAACGTCCTGACTTTC.

Regarding this clone: The sample carries other DNA sequences with the same CDR3. The chain uses TRBV3-1 (or the pseudogene TRBV3-2) and TRBJ2-1, with D perhaps matching TRBD2 (7 bases). Looked up from germline, CDR1 is LGHDT and CDR2 is YNNKEL (reference sequence). CDR3 length: 12 amino acids. V gave up 1 base and J gave up 13 bases, with 11 bases separating them. The CDR3 DNA reads as TGTGCCAGCAGCCAAGGGGCGGGGGCCCAGTTCTTC. Protein sequence: CASSQGAGAQFF.

The chain joins TRBV30 to TRBJ1-2; 9 bases are a match to TRBD1. The germline CDR1 and CDR2 sequences are GTSNPN and SVGIG (reference sequence). The CDR3 length is 18 residues. V lost 4 bases to trimming and J lost 5 bases; unmatched junction nucleotides: 20. This CDR3 is CAWTSAPGQGSAAYGYTF. The CDR3, as DNA: TGTGCCTGGACATCCGCTCCGGGACAGGGCTCCGCCGCTTATGGCTACACCTTC.

This chain uses TRBV18 with TRBJ1-4, with D possibly being TRBD1 (6 bases). Trimming stripped 3 bases from V and 9 bases from J, with 14 bases between. CDR1 is KGHSH and CDR2 is LQKENI in the germline V gene. The CDR3 length is 14 residues. The CDR3 nucleotides are TGTGCCAGCTCACCTGACGGGACACCAAAAAAACTGTTTTTT. Encoded protein: CASSPDGTPKKLFF.

CDR3 in amino acids: CASSDEIQPQHF. CDR3 bases: TGTGCCAGCAGTGATGAGATTCAGCCCCAGCATTTT. The V call is TRBV2, the J call TRBJ1-5; D is ambiguous. The germline V gene has CDR1 SNHLY and CDR2 FYNNEI. The CDR3 covers 12 residues. V was cut by 3 bases and J by 6 bases, with 6 bases left in between.

The chain carries TRBV5-1 and TRBJ2-2; the D is unclear. In germline, CDR1 is SGHRS, CDR2 YFSETQ. The CDR3 is 13 amino acids. V lost 2 bases and J lost 7, with 9 bases in between. CDR3 residues: CASSFDIGGELFF. In nucleotides, the CDR3 is TGCGCCAGCAGCTTTGACATCGGCGGGGAGCTGTTTTTT.

The chain is built from TRBV27 and TRBJ1-2; a weak D match, TRBD1 (6 bases). Germline V gives CDR1 MNHEY, CDR2 SMNVEV (reference sequence). The V gene lost 4 bases and the J gene lost 6 bases, with 15 bases spanning the gap. The CDR3 is 14 amino acids. CDR3 sequence reads: CASSSGQRAHGYTF. CDR3 DNA: TGTGCCAGCAGTTCCGGACAGAGGGCGCATGGCTACACCTTC.

The chain joins TRBV5-5 to TRBJ2-2; D is ambiguous. Trimming left V 2 bases short and J 3 bases short, with 11 bases between. Germline assignment: CDR1 SGHKS and CDR2 YYEKEE (reference sequence). The CDR3 spans 15 residues. CDR3 sequence reads: CASSLIPGDTGELFF. CDR3 DNA: TGTGCCAGCAGCTTAATCCCAGGTGACACCGGGGAGCTGTTTTTT. Full variable domain (missing parts from reference TRBV5-5 and TRBJ2-2): DAGVTQSPTHLIKTRGQQVTLRCSPISGHKSVSWYQQVLGQGPQFIFQYYEKEERGRGNFPDRFSARQFPNYSSELNVNALLLGDSALYLCASSLIPGDTGELFFGEGSRLTVL.

The V and J genes are TRBV6-5 and TRBJ1-3; no reliable D call. The V end lost 6 bases, the J end lost 8 bases, and 17 bases lay between the germline ends. Germline V gene sequence: CDR1 MNHEY, CDR2 SVGAGI. There are 14 residues in the CDR3. The CDR3 sequence is CASRQTALAHTIYF. The DNA of the CDR3 is TGTGCCAGCAGGCAGACTGCCCTGGCTCACACCATATATTTT.

The V gene is TRBV2, the J gene TRBJ1-6; 8 nucleotides agree with TRBD1. V lost 5 bases and J lost 8; bases outside the gene matches: 8. Germline-derived CDR1 and CDR2 are SNHLY and FYNNEI. CDR3 size: 15 residues. The CDR3 nucleotides read TGTGCCAGCAGTACCGACAGGGGTCTTTATTCACCCCTCCACTTT. Translated: CASSTDRGLYSPLHF.

The chain is built from TRBV15 and TRBJ1-1, with 7 bases matching TRBD1. The V and J ends lost 2 bases and 0 bases, in that order; junction bases with no gene match: 3. The CDR3 length is 15 residues. Germline V gene data show CDR1 as LNHNV and CDR2 as YYDKDF (reference sequence). The CDR3 sequence is CATSRWDSMNTEAFF. The CDR3 DNA is TGTGCCACCAGCAGATGGGACAGCATGAACACTGAAGCTTTCTTT.

This clone was observed a few times. This chain uses TRBV4-1 with TRBJ2-2; TRBD1 matches 7 bases. Trimming cost V 1 base and J 0 bases; bases outside gene matches: 5. From germline, CDR1 is MGHRA and CDR2 YSYEKL. The CDR3 consists of 17 residues. In DNA, the CDR3 is TGCGCCAGCAGCCAAGGAACCGGGACAGCGAACACCGGGGAGCTGTTTTTT. Translated, it gives CASSQGTGTANTGELFF.

The chain joins TRBV4-1 to TRBJ2-2, with D perhaps matching TRBD1 (5 bases). Germline V lookup: CDR1 MGHRA, CDR2 YSYEKL. This CDR3 is 17 amino acids long. V was cut by 4 bases and J by 4 bases, with 19 bases left in between. CDR3 region: CASSRQTGAIGTGELFF. CDR3 sequence (DNA): TGCGCCAGCAGCCGCCAAACAGGAGCCATTGGCACCGGGGAGCTGTTTTTT.

The chain has TRBV27 and TRBJ2-1, with a tentative D call TRBD2 (6 bases). Trimming removed 5 bases from V and 7 bases from J, with 12 bases in between. This CDR3 is 13 amino acids long. Germline V lookup: CDR1 MNHEY, CDR2 SMNVEV (reference sequence). The CDR3 sequence: CASSRLEENEQFF. The CDR3 DNA is TGTGCCAGCAGTCGACTAGAAGAGAATGAGCAGTTCTTC.

The chain is built from TRBV5-5 and TRBJ1-1; D is unclear. Trimming shortened V by 2 bases and J by 3 bases, and 17 bases separated the two germline ends. Germline CDR1 reads SGHKS; CDR2 reads YYEKEE (reference sequence). The CDR3 is 16 amino acids. CDR3 coding DNA: TGTGCCAGCAGCTTAAGCTGGTCCATGGTGGACACTGAAGCTTTCTTT. Its translation: CASSLSWSMVDTEAFF. The complete variable domain, with remaining parts taken from reference TRBV5-5 and TRBJ1-1, reads DAGVTQSPTHLIKTRGQQVTLRCSPISGHKSVSWYQQVLGQGPQFIFQYYEKEERGRGNFPDRFSARQFPNYSSELNVNALLLGDSALYLCASSLSWSMVDTEAFFGQGTRLTVV.

The chain carries TRBV6-1 and TRBJ1-2; 11 bases match TRBD1. V was clipped by 4 bases and J by 1 base; unmatched bases: 5. CDR1 and CDR2 (germline): MNHNS, SASEGT. CDR3 length: 16 amino acids. The CDR3 coding sequence is TGTGCCAGCAGTGGGTTCGGGACAGGGGGTAACTATGGCTACACCTTC. This encodes CASSGFGTGGNYGYTF.

This chain links TRBV2 with TRBJ2-1; 9 nucleotides agree with TRBD2. The CDR3 consists of 15 residues. The germline gives CDR1 SNHLY, CDR2 FYNNEI. Trimming at V came to 3 bases and at J to 13 bases, leaving 13 bases not matched to a gene. The CDR3 sequence is CASSDRGGEPMVQFF. As DNA, the CDR3 is TGTGCCAGCAGTGATCGCGGGGGGGAACCAATGGTTCAGTTCTTC.

This clone was counted once. The chain recombines TRBV11-2 with TRBJ1-2, with D perhaps TRBD1 (6 bases). With 6 bases removed from V and 4 bases from J, the gap between germline ends came to 21 bases. In germline, CDR1 is SGHAT, CDR2 FQNNGV. This CDR3 spans 16 amino acids. The CDR3 bases are TGTGCCAGCAGTCCAACTCAACCGGGACACACCTATGGCTACACCTTC. As protein: CASSPTQPGHTYGYTF.

The genes are TRBV6-5 and TRBJ1-2; D uncertain. Germline lookup yields CDR1 MNHEY and CDR2 SVGAGI. The CDR3 extends over 15 amino acids. Trimming took 8 bases from V and 1 from J, leaving 17 bases between them. The CDR3 is CASYSGNLGNYGYTF. The CDR3, as DNA: TGTGCCAGCTATTCCGGGAACCTCGGTAACTATGGCTACACCTTC.